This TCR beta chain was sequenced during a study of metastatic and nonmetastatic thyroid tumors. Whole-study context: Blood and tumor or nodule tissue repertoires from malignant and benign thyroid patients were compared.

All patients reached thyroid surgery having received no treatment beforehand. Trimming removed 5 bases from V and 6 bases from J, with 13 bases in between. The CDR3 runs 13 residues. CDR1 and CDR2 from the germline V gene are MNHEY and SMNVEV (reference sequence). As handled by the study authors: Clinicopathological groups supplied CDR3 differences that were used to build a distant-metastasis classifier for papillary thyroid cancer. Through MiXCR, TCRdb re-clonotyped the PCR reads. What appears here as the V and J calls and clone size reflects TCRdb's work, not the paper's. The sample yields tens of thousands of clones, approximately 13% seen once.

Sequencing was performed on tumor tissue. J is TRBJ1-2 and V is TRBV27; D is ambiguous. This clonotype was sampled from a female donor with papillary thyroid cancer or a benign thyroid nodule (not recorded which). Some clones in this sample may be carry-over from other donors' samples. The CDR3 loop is CASSPRRLDGYTF. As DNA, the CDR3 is TGTGCCAGCAGTCCAAGGAGGTTAGATGGCTACACCTTC.